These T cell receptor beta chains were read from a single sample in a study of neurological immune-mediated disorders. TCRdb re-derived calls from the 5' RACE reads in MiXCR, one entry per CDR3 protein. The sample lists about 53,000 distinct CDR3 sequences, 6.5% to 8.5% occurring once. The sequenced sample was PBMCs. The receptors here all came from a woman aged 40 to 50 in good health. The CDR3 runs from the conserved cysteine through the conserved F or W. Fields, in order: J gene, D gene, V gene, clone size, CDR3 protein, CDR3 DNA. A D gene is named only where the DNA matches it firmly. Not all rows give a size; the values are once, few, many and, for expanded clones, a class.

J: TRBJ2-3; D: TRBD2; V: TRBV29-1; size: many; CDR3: CSVAGGPNTDTQYF; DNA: TGCAGCGTGGCGGGGGGGCCTAACACAGATACGCAGTATTTT
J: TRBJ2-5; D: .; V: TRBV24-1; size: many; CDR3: CATSDSPGTRIQETQYF; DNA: TGTGCCACCAGTGATTCCCCCGGGACAAGGATCCAAGAGACCCAGTACTTC
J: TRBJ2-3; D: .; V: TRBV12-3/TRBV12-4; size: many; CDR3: CASSLQGGTDTQYF; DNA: TGTGCCAGCAGTTTACAGGGGGGGACAGATACGCAGTATTTT
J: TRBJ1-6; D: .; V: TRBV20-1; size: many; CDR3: CSASFQFGDSSPLHF; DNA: TGCAGTGCTTCCTTCCAATTCGGGGATAGTTCACCCCTCCACTTT
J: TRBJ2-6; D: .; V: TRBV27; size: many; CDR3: CATRSGGAGANVLTF; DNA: TGTGCCACCCGTTCTGGGGGCGCTGGGGCCAACGTCCTGACTTTC
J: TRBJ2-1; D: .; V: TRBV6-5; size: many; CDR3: CASSHEGGSSYNEQFF; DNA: TGTGCCAGCAGCCACGAGGGGGGCAGCTCCTACAATGAGCAGTTCTTC
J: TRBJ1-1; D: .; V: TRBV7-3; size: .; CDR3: CASSYVGGKEREAFF; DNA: TGTGCCAGCAGCTACGTCGGAGGGAAGGAGCGCGAAGCTTTCTTT
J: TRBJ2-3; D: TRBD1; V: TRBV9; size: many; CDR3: CASQLTGVSTDTQYF; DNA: TGTGCCAGCCAACTGACAGGGGTTAGCACAGATACGCAGTATTTT
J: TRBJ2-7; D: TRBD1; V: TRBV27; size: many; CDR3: CASRRDRRETGHYEQYF; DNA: TGTGCCAGTCGCCGGGACAGGCGGGAAACGGGGCACTACGAGCAGTACTTC
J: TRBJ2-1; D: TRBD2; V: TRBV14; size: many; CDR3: CASSQGREGNEQFF; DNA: TGTGCCAGCAGCCAAGGGCGGGAGGGCAATGAGCAGTTCTTC
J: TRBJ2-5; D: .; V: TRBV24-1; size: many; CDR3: CATSDFSREGETQYF; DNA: TGTGCCACCAGTGATTTTTCCAGGGAAGGAGAGACCCAGTACTTC
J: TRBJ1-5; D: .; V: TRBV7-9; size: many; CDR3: CASSLGGSQPQHF; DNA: TGTGCCAGCAGCTTAGGTGGTTCTCAGCCCCAGCATTTT
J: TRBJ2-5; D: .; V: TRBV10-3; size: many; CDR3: CATSTRTSQETQYF; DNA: TGTGCCACCTCCACTCGGACAAGCCAAGAGACCCAGTACTTC
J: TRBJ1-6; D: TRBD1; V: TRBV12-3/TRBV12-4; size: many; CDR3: CASRSLDRNSPLHF; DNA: TGTGCCAGCAGATCGTTGGACAGGAATTCACCCCTCCACTTT
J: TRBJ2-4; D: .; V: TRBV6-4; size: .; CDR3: CASSERLGKLAKNIQYF; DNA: TGTGCCAGCAGTGAGCGGCTGGGAAAACTAGCCAAAAACATTCAGTACTTC
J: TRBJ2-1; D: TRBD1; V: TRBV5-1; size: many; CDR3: CASSLFGTGIGNEQFF; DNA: TGCGCCAGCAGCTTGTTCGGGACAGGGATCGGCAATGAGCAGTTCTTC
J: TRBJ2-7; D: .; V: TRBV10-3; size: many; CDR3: CAISEGTRYEQYF; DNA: TGTGCCATCAGTGAGGGGACTCGCTACGAGCAGTACTTC
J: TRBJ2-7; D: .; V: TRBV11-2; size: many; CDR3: CASSLDRSNEQYF; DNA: TGTGCCAGCAGCTTAGATCGGAGTAACGAGCAGTACTTC
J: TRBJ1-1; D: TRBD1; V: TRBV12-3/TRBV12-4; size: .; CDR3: CASRPGQVGTESFF; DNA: TGTGCCAGCCGCCCCGGACAGGTCGGGACCGAATCTTTCTTT
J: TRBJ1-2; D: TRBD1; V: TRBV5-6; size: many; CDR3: CASSLATGRYGYTF; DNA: TGTGCCAGCAGCTTGGCGACAGGGCGCTATGGCTACACCTTC
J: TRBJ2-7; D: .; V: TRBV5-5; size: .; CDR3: CASSFYICSARDSAYEQYF; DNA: .
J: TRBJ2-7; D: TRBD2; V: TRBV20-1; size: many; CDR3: CSIAGDYEQYF; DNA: TGCAGTATAGCGGGGGACTACGAGCAGTACTTC
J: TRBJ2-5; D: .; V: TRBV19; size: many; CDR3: CASTPDPGETQYF; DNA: TGTGCCAGTACCCCCGACCCCGGAGAGACCCAGTACTTC
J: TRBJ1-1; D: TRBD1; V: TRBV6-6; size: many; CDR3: CASSLRGGRDEAFF; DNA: TGTGCCAGCAGTCTCAGGGGGGGGAGGGATGAAGCTTTCTTT
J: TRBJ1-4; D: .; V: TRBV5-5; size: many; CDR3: CASSLNEKLFF; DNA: TGTGCCAGCAGTTTAAATGAAAAACTGTTTTTT
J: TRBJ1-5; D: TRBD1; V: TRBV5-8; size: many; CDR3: CASSSRDRGLMGSPQHF; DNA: TGTGCCAGCAGCTCCCGGGACAGGGGGCTGATGGGGTCGCCCCAGCATTTT
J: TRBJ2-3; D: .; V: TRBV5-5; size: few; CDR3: CASSLAARARTDTQYF; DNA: TGTGCCAGCAGCTTGGCGGCACGGGCAAGGACAGATACGCAGTATTTT
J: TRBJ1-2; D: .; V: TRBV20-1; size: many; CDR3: CSARPPFVWERSYGYTF; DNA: TGCAGTGCTAGGCCCCCTTTTGTGTGGGAACGGAGCTATGGCTACACCTTC
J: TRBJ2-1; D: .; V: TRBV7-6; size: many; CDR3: CASMQGPYNEQFF; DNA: TGTGCCAGCATGCAGGGACCCTACAATGAGCAGTTCTTC
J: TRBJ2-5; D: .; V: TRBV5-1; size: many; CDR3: CASSLDTGAQETQYF; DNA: TGCGCCAGCAGCTTGGACACGGGAGCCCAAGAGACCCAGTACTTC
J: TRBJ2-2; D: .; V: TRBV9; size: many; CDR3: CASSPGSVNTGELFF; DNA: TGTGCCAGCAGCCCCGGTTCGGTGAACACCGGGGAGCTGTTTTTT
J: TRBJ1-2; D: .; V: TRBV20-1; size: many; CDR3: CSARDPVQNGYTF; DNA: TGCAGTGCTAGAGATCCGGTTCAGAATGGCTACACCTTC
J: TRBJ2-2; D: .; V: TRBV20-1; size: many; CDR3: CSARGSSPGELFF; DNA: TGCAGTGCTAGGGGATCCTCCCCCGGGGAGCTGTTTTTT
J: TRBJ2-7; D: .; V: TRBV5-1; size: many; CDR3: CASSEDPGQFYEQYF; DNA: TGCGCCAGCAGCGAGGACCCGGGGCAGTTCTACGAGCAGTACTTC
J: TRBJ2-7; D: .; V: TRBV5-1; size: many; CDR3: CASSLDHYEQYF; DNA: TGCGCCAGCAGCTTGGACCACTACGAGCAGTACTTC
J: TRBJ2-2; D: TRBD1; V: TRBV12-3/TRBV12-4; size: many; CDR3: CASSSGTGNTGELFF; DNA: TGTGCCAGCAGTTCCGGGACAGGGAACACCGGGGAGCTGTTTTTT
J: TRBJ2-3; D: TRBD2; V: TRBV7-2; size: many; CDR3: CASSLNLRGGSQYF; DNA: TGTGCCAGCAGCTTAAATCTCCGGGGGGGATCGCAGTATTTT
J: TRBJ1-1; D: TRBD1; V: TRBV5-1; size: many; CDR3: CASSFGQGLAGTEAFF; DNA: TGCGCCAGCAGCTTCGGACAGGGGCTAGCGGGCACTGAAGCTTTCTTT
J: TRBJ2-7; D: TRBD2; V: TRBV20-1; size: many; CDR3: CSARKRGTYEQYF; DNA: TGCAGTGCTAGAAAGCGGGGTACCTACGAGCAGTACTTC
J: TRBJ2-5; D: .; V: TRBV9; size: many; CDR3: CASSVDSGFETQYF; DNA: TGTGCCAGCAGCGTAGATTCTGGCTTCGAGACCCAGTACTTC
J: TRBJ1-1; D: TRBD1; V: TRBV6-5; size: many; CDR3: CASRDRDWTEAFF; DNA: TGTGCCAGCAGGGACAGGGACTGGACTGAAGCTTTCTTT
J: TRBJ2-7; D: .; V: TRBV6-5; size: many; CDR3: CASSYSRSPGYEQYF; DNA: TGTGCCAGCAGTTACTCTCGGAGCCCGGGCTACGAGCAGTACTTC
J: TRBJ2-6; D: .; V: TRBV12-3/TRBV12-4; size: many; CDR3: CASSHREPGANVLTF; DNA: TGTGCCAGCAGCCATAGGGAGCCTGGGGCCAACGTCCTGACTTTC
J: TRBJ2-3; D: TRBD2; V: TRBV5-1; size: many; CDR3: CATRLAGGDTQYF; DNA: TGCGCCACCAGACTAGCGGGAGGAGATACGCAGTATTTT
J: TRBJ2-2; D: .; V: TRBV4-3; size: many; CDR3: CASSRGERANTGELFF; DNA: TGCGCCAGCAGCCGGGGGGAGAGAGCGAACACCGGGGAGCTGTTTTTT
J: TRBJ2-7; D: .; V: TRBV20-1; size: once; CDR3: CSARGRWPYEQYF; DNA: TGCAGTGCTAGAGGCAGGTGGCCCTACGAGCAGTACTTC
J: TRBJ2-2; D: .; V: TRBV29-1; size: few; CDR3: CSVVATGKGRTGELFF; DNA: TGCAGCGTTGTAGCGACGGGAAAGGGACGCACCGGGGAGCTGTTTTTT
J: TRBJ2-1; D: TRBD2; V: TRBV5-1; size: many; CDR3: CASSPSGRDYNEQFF; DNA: TGCGCCAGCAGCCCAAGCGGGAGGGATTACAATGAGCAGTTCTTC
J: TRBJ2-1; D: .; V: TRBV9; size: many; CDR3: CASSTSQRSDEQFF; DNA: TGTGCCAGCAGCACCTCACAGCGTTCGGATGAGCAGTTCTTC
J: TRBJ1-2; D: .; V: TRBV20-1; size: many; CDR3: CSARPIQGYTF; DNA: TGCAGTGCTCGCCCCATCCAGGGCTACACCTTC
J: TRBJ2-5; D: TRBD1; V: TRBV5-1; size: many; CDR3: CASAGTGGRQETQYF; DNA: TGCGCCAGCGCCGGGACAGGGGGAAGGCAAGAGACCCAGTACTTC
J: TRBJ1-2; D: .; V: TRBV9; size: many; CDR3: CASSSNYGYTF; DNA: TGTGCCAGCAGCTCAAACTATGGCTACACCTTC
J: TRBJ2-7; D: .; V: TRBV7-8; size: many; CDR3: CASSYYADPRGPSYEQYF; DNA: TGTGCCAGCAGCTATTACGCGGACCCTAGGGGTCCCTCCTACGAGCAGTACTTC
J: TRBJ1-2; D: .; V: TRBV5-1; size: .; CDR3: CASSLGNGGPKFLDGYTF; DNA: TGCGCCAGCAGCTTGGGGAATGGTGGACCGAAATTCCTCGATGGCTACACCTTC
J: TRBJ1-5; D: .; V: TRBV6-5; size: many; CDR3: CASRGYSNQPQHF; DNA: TGTGCCAGCAGGGGATATAGCAATCAGCCCCAGCATTTT
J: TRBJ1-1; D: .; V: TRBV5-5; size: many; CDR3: CATSSLVGQMNTEAFF; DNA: TGTGCCACCTCATCCCTGGTGGGCCAGATGAACACTGAAGCTTTCTTT
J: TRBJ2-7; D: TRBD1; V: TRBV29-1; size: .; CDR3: CSVGWDRDEQYF; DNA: TGCAGCGTTGGCTGGGACAGGGACGAGCAGTACTTC
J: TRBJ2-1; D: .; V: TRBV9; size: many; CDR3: CASSPRVTGYNEQFF; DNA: TGTGCCAGCAGCCCCCGGGTTACGGGTTACAATGAGCAGTTCTTC
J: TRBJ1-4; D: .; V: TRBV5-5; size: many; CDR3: CASSLGDVSNEKLFF; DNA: TGTGCCAGCAGCTTGGGGGACGTATCCAATGAAAAACTGTTTTTT